This T cell receptor (beta chain) was sequenced for a study of control samples from healthy donors and cancer patients. CDR3 size: 13 residues. V was trimmed by 0 bases and J by 4 bases, leaving 7 bases between them. Looked up from germline, CDR1 is SGDLS and CDR2 is YYNGEE. Only in-frame clones appear in the TCRdb table, and some are missing; sequencing was by immunoSEQ multiplex PCR. This repertoire shows approximately 230,000 clones, roughly 87% found once; its top ten account for 13%. The J gene is TRBJ1-2, the V gene TRBV9; D might be TRBD1 (5 bases). The TCR was taken from a woman in her fifties or sixties with lung cancer. Specimen: PBMCs. CDR3 amino acids: CASSVDGTYGYTF. Here the CDR3 DNA reads TGTGCCAGCAGCGTAGACGGGACCTATGGCTACACCTTC.